The 23 T cell receptor beta chains presented below share a single source sample, sequenced in a study of T cell responses to AZD1222 COVID-19 vaccine. Clones were read by immunoSEQ multiplex PCR, and TCRdb kept only the in-frame ones, dropping some. The profile shows about 180,000 clones, around 90% of them singletons. The sequencing used peripheral blood, collected 28 days after the second AZD1222 dose. These receptors all come from an adult who received the AZD1222 COVID-19 vaccine.

This clone showed up just once. The rearrangement links TRBV24-1 to TRBJ2-2, with D uncertain. V lost 4 bases and J lost 4, with 15 bases in between. Germline lookup yields CDR1 KGHDR and CDR2 SFDVKD. This CDR3 has 16 residues. In DNA, the CDR3 is TGTGCCACCAGTGACCCCATTGGCGGAGCCACCGGGGAGCTGTTTTTT. Amino acid sequence: CATSDPIGGATGELFF.

This clone was recorded a few times. The chain links TRBV7-8 to TRBJ1-2; TRBD1 is a possible D gene (5 bases). Germline lookup yields CDR1 SGHVS and CDR2 FQNEAQ. Trimming took off 4 bases at V and 7 bases at J, with 22 bases between the two ends. This CDR3 spans 16 amino acids. CDR3 in amino acids: CASSSMGHGTASGYTF. The CDR3 DNA reads TGTGCCAGCAGCTCGATGGGTCATGGGACGGCGAGTGGCTACACCTTC.

V gene TRBV10-3 combines with J gene TRBJ1-5; D is uncertain. Germline V gene lookup returns CDR1 ENHRY and CDR2 SYGVKD. Trimming removed 10 bases from V and 0 bases from J, with 16 bases in between. The CDR3 extends over 15 amino acids. The DNA for the CDR3 is TGTGCCACCTCCGACGGTCAGCATAGCAATCAGCCCCAGCATTTT. It specifies CATSDGQHSNQPQHF.

The chain is built from TRBV6-2 or TRBV6-3 and TRBJ2-7; no clear D. CDR3 length: 11 residues. The V gene's germline CDR1 is MNHEY and CDR2 SVGEGT. Trimming stripped 0 bases from V and 6 bases from J, with 3 bases between. DNA for the CDR3: TGTGCCAGCAGTTACTCAGGCGAGCAGTACTTC. Its translation is CASSYSGEQYF.

V gene TRBV5-5 combines with J gene TRBJ2-1; D is possibly TRBD1 or TRBD2 (5 bases each). Germline CDR1 reads SGHKS; CDR2 reads YYEKEE (reference sequence). CDR3 length: 14 residues. Between the trimmed V and J ends, which lost 2 bases and 5 bases, there was a span of 11 bases. In DNA form, the CDR3 reads TGTGCCAGCAGCTTCCCCCAGGGAGACAATGAGCAGTTCTTC. Its translation: CASSFPQGDNEQFF.

The CDR3 is CASRYSRSGTSGIGGYNEQFF. As DNA, the CDR3 is TGTGCAAGTCGCTACTCTCGGTCGGGGACTAGCGGGATAGGGGGGTACAATGAGCAGTTCTTC. This chain uses TRBV12-2 with TRBJ2-1; the DNA was not used to check the table's D call, TRBD2. TRBV12-2 is a documented pseudogene. CDR3 length equals 21 residues.

This clone was detected only once. The CDR3 is CASSPDGQARVTDTQYF. The CDR3 nucleotides read TGTGCCAGCAGCCCAGATGGACAGGCTAGGGTCACAGATACGCAGTATTTT. This chain joins TRBV11-3 and TRBJ2-3; 7 positions match TRBD1. This CDR3 spans 17 amino acids. Looked up from germline, CDR1 is SGHNT and CDR2 is YENEEA. V shed 5 bases and J 2 bases; nucleotides not matched to a gene: 13.

The rearrangement joins TRBV7-2 to TRBJ1-1; TRBD1 agrees at 10 bases. From germline, CDR1 is SGHTA and CDR2 FQGNSA. V was clipped by 3 bases and J by 5 bases; unmatched bases: 3. This CDR3 has 14 residues. In nucleotides, the CDR3 is TGTGCCAGCAGCTTCGACAGGGGGCAAACTGAAGCTTTCTTT. Translation: CASSFDRGQTEAFF. Full variable domain (rest looked up from reference TRBV7-2 and TRBJ1-1): GAGVSQSPSNKVTEKGKDVELRCDPISGHTALYWYRQSLGQGLEFLIYFQGNSAPDKSGLPSDRFSAERTGGSVSTLTIQRTQQEDSAVYLCASSFDRGQTEAFFGQGTRLTVV.

This chain joins TRBV6-5 and TRBJ2-7; the D gene is possibly TRBD1 (6 bases). V was clipped by 8 bases and J by 2 bases, with 16 bases between them. This CDR3 is built from 14 residues. The germline CDR1 and CDR2 sequences are MNHEY and SVGAGI. Here the CDR3 DNA reads TGTGCCAGCCAGGGGACGGATGTACCCTACGAGCAGTACTTC. This encodes CASQGTDVPYEQYF.

The V and J genes are TRBV7-3 and TRBJ2-1, with a tentative D call TRBD1 (5 bases). Trimming shortened V by 2 bases and J by 9 bases, and 8 bases separated the two germline ends. This CDR3 is built from 12 residues. CDR1 SGHTA and CDR2 FQGTGA come from the germline V gene. CDR3 residues: CASSLQGPEQFF. The CDR3 region has the DNA TGTGCCAGCAGCTTACAGGGCCCTGAGCAGTTCTTC.

The genes are TRBV7-2 and TRBJ2-3, with 7 bases aligning to TRBD2. CDR3 length: 12 residues. V lost 5 bases, J lost 11 bases, and 7 bases stayed unmatched. Germline V gene data show CDR1 as SGHTA and CDR2 as FQGNSA. The DNA of the CDR3 is TGTGCCAGCAGCACCCGCGGGGGTGGGCAGTATTTT. It translates to CASSTRGGGQYF.

This chain connects TRBV27 to TRBJ2-7; 7 positions agree with TRBD1. This CDR3 has 17 amino acids. Germline loops: CDR1 MNHEY, CDR2 SMNVEV (reference sequence). The V and J ends lost 0 bases and 0 bases, in that order; junction bases with no gene match: 8. The CDR3: CASSLSFWGQSSYEQYF. The CDR3 nucleotides are TGTGCCAGCAGTTTATCTTTCTGGGGACAGAGCTCCTACGAGCAGTACTTC.

This CDR3 reads CASSPQGSEEQFF. In DNA form, the CDR3 reads TGTGCCAGCAGCCCCCAGGGGTCTGAGGAGCAGTTCTTC. The gene calls are TRBV7-3 and TRBJ2-1; tentatively, D is TRBD1 (6 bases). CDR1 and CDR2 (germline): SGHTA, FQGTGA. CDR3 length: 13 amino acids. The V gene lost 5 bases and the J gene lost 10 bases, with 15 bases spanning the gap.

The rearrangement joins TRBV11-3 to TRBJ1-3, with D possibly matching TRBD1 (5 bases). The V end was cut by 3 bases, the J end by 2 bases, with 23 bases between. The CDR3 spans 19 residues. The V gene's germline CDR1 is SGHNT and CDR2 YENEEA. The chain's CDR3 is CASSFRGNGGTKTGNTIYF. The CDR3 DNA reads TGTGCCAGCAGCTTTAGGGGAAACGGAGGAACAAAAACTGGAAACACCATATATTTT. Full variable domain (outside the CDR3, taken from reference TRBV11-3 and TRBJ1-3): EAGVVQSPRYKIIEKKQPVAFWCNPISGHNTLYWYLQNLGQGPELLIRYENEEAVDDSQLPKDRFSAERLKGVDSTLKIQPAELGDSAVYLCASSFRGNGGTKTGNTIYFGEGSWLTVV.

The V gene is TRBV3-1 (or the pseudogene TRBV3-2), the J gene TRBJ2-1; 9 positions match TRBD2. The V segment lost 1 base and the J segment 1 base; nucleotides outside the gene matches: 8. There are 18 residues in the CDR3. Germline V gene data show CDR1 as LGHDT and CDR2 as YNNKEL (reference sequence). CDR3 region: CASSQGGLALRSYNEQFF. CDR3 nucleotides: TGTGCCAGCAGCCAAGGCGGACTAGCGCTCCGTTCCTACAATGAGCAGTTCTTC.

The genes are TRBV7-3 and TRBJ2-4; D possibly corresponds to TRBD1 (7 bases). Germline values: CDR1 SGHTA, CDR2 FQGTGA. V lost 5 bases and J 6 bases, leaving 17 bases between the germline ends. The CDR3 contains 15 residues. This CDR3 reads CASSPSGGQINIQYF. CDR3 nucleotide sequence: TGTGCCAGCAGCCCGTCCGGGGGACAGATAAACATTCAGTACTTC.

The sample holds a few counts of this clone. J is TRBJ2-7 and V is TRBV6-2 or TRBV6-3, with 9 bases identical to TRBD1. Losses at the gene ends were 2 bases for V and 4 bases for J; bases not matched to a gene: 6. The CDR3 spans 15 residues. The germline gives CDR1 MNHEY, CDR2 SVGEGT. The CDR3 is CASSYGDRAGYEQYF. Here the CDR3 DNA reads TGTGCCAGCAGTTACGGGGACAGGGCTGGTTACGAGCAGTACTTC.

The chain couples TRBV24-1 to TRBJ2-3; perhaps TRBD1 as D (5 bases). Per germline, CDR1 KGHDR and CDR2 SFDVKD. The V and J ends lost 7 bases and 4 bases respectively, with 14 bases between them. This CDR3 region has 14 residues. The CDR3 loop reads CATSLGVGADTQYF. The CDR3 bases are TGTGCCACCAGCTTAGGGGTTGGAGCAGATACGCAGTATTTT.

The chain recombines TRBV30 with TRBJ1-6; 8 positions agree with TRBD1. V shed 3 bases and J 9 bases; nucleotides not matched to a gene: 10. The length of the CDR3 is 15 residues. Germline V gene lookup returns CDR1 GTSNPN and CDR2 SVGIG (reference sequence). The DNA of the CDR3 is TGTGCCTGGAGCATTTCCGGGACAGGAGCTTCACCCCTCCACTTT. Amino acid sequence: CAWSISGTGASPLHF.

This rearrangement joins TRBV18 to TRBJ2-3, with 8 bases matching TRBD2. The CDR3 is made up of 17 amino acids. Germline-derived CDR1 and CDR2 are KGHSH and LQKENI. J was trimmed by 0 bases and V by 2 bases; bases with no gene match: 7. Here the CDR3 reads CASSPTRRLASTDTQYF. In DNA form, the CDR3 reads TGTGCCAGCTCACCAACGCGAAGACTAGCGAGCACAGATACGCAGTATTTT.

The rearrangement links TRBV19 to TRBJ2-2, with 7 bases aligning to TRBD1. The germline V gene encodes CDR1 LNHDA and CDR2 SQIVND (reference sequence). The CDR3 loop spans 15 amino acids. Trimming took 3 bases from V and 6 from J; bases not matched to a gene: 7. CDR3 sequence: CASSIELQGSGELFF. Written as DNA, the CDR3 is TGTGCCAGTAGTATCGAATTACAGGGGTCCGGGGAGCTGTTTTTT.

V usage is TRBV11-2 and J usage is TRBJ2-3, with D hard to call. V lost 5 bases, J lost 2 bases, and 5 bases lay in between. CDR3 length equals 12 residues. From germline, CDR1 is SGHAT and CDR2 FQNNGV. CDR3 residues: CASSRHTDTQYF. The CDR3 coding sequence is TGTGCCAGCAGCCGCCACACAGATACGCAGTATTTT.

The CDR3 sequence is CAWTAGQGDEQYF. The CDR3 nucleotides are TGTGCCTGGACGGCGGGACAGGGCGACGAGCAGTACTTC. The chain has TRBV30 and TRBJ2-7; TRBD1 matches 9 bases. CDR3 size: 13 residues. CDR1 and CDR2 (germline): GTSNPN, SVGIG (reference sequence). Losses at the gene ends were 4 bases for V and 5 bases for J; bases not matched to a gene: 6.